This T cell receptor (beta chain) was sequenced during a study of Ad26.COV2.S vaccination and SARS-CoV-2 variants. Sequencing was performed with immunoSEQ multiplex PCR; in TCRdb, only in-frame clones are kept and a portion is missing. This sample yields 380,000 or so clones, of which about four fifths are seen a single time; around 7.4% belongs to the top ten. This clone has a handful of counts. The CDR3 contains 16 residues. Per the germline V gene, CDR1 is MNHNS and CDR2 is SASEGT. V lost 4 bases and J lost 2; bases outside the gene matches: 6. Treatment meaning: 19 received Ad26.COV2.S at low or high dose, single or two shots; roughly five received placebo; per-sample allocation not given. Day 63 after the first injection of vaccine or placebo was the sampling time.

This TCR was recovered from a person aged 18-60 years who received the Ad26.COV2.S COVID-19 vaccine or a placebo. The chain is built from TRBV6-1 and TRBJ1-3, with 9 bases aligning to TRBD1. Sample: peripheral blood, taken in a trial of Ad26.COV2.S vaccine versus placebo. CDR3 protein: CASSVRDREAGNTIYF. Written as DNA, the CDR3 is TGTGCCAGCAGTGTTAGGGACAGGGAGGCTGGAAACACCATATATTTT.